A single sample gave rise to the 12 T cell receptor beta chains below, sequenced in a study of CD8 T cells in Susac syndrome. Reverse transcription of roughly 0.5 to 1 ug RNA was carried out with random hexamers. TCRdb reprocessed the immunoSEQ multiplex PCR reads via MiXCR and lists one record per CDR3 protein. The sample holds about 140,000 distinct CDR3 sequences, approximately 95% seen once. Sequencing input: CD8+ T cells from PBMCs. Every receptor here comes from a human donor in good health.

This chain links TRBV5-4 with TRBJ1-2; no definite D call. The germline V gene encodes CDR1 SGHNT and CDR2 YYREEE (reference sequence). V lost 4 bases, J lost 2 bases, and 9 bases lay in between. The CDR3 contains 13 residues. The CDR3 protein is CASSLIENYGYTF. The CDR3 DNA reads TGTGCCAGCAGCCTAATAGAGAACTATGGCTACACCTTC.

The V and J genes are TRBV29-1 and TRBJ2-1; 8 nucleotides align to TRBD2. Germline V gives CDR1 SQVTM, CDR2 ANQGSEA. The V gene end was trimmed by 7 bases and the J gene end by 7 bases; junction bases not matched to a gene: 6. The CDR3 totals 12 residues. The CDR3 bases are TGCAGCGGGGCGGGGGGTGGTAATGAGCAGTTCTTC. Amino acid sequence: CSGAGGGNEQFF.

The genes are TRBV5-1 and TRBJ2-7, with D possibly being TRBD1 or TRBD2 (5 bases each). The CDR3 extends over 15 amino acids. The V gene's germline CDR1 is SGHRS and CDR2 YFSETQ. V was pared by 1 base and J by 3 bases, with 14 bases between. CDR3 amino acids: CASSLRGQGVYEQYF. The CDR3 DNA follows: TGCGCCAGCAGCTTGCGGGGTCAGGGCGTCTACGAGCAGTACTTC.

V and J are TRBV30 and TRBJ2-7; TRBD2 matches at 7 bases. The CDR3 consists of 13 residues. Germline CDR1 reads GTSNPN; CDR2 reads SVGIG (reference sequence). J was trimmed by 5 bases and V by 2 bases; bases with no gene match: 6. The CDR3 bases are TGTGCCTGGAGTAGCGGGATTCGAGACGAGCAGTACTTC. Amino acids: CAWSSGIRDEQYF.

A single count supports this clonotype. The V gene is TRBV20-1, the J gene TRBJ2-7, with 7 bases that match TRBD2. The CDR3 runs 15 residues. Germline CDR1 and CDR2: DFQATT and SNEGSKA (reference sequence). V was clipped by 4 bases and J by 2 bases; unmatched bases: 11. The CDR3 region has the DNA TGCAGTGCTAAACGGACACTGAGCGGGGCCTACGAGCAGTACTTC. It encodes CSAKRTLSGAYEQYF.

This clonotype was seen just once. The rearrangement joins TRBV25-1 to TRBJ2-1; 12 bases map to TRBD2. The germline gives CDR1 MGHDK, CDR2 SYGVNS. This CDR3 region has 16 residues. V was clipped by 5 bases and J by 4 bases; unmatched bases: 6. DNA for the CDR3: TGTGCCAGCAGTCCTCGGACTAGCGGGGTATACAATGAGCAGTTCTTC. Translating it yields CASSPRTSGVYNEQFF. Looking up the rest from reference TRBV25-1 and TRBJ2-1 gives the full variable domain: EADIYQTPRYLVIGTGKKITLECSQTMGHDKMYWYQQDPGMELHLIHYSYGVNSTEKGDLSSESTVSRIRTEHFPLTLESARPSHTSQYLCASSPRTSGVYNEQFFGPGTRLTVL.

The gene calls are TRBV27 and TRBJ2-5; D is ambiguous. This CDR3 comprises 12 residues. V was clipped by 5 bases and J by 0 bases, with 4 bases between them. The V gene's germline CDR1 is MNHEY and CDR2 SMNVEV (reference sequence). The CDR3 DNA follows: TGTGCCAGCAGTCCCAACCAAGAGACCCAGTACTTC. Residues: CASSPNQETQYF.

The chain has TRBV19 and TRBJ1-2; the D is unclear. V lost 3 bases and J 4 bases, leaving 21 bases between the germline ends. Germline V gene sequence: CDR1 LNHDA, CDR2 SQIVND (reference sequence). The CDR3 runs to 17 residues. CDR3 DNA: TGTGCCAGTAGTATGCGTACGGGATTCTCCTCGTCCTATGGCTACACCTTC. Its protein is CASSMRTGFSSSYGYTF.

V usage is TRBV29-1 and J usage is TRBJ1-3; D is possibly TRBD1 (6 bases). Looked up from germline, CDR1 is SQVTM and CDR2 is ANQGSEA. Trimming pared 2 bases from V and 2 bases from J, leaving 19 bases between. The CDR3 runs 17 residues. CDR3 loop: CSVERTEKGVAGNTIYF. CDR3 bases: TGCAGCGTTGAACGGACAGAAAAGGGGGTAGCTGGAAACACCATATATTTT.

The CDR3 region is CASNDPTASYEQYF. The CDR3 DNA reads as TGCGCCAGCAACGATCCGACAGCTAGCTACGAGCAGTACTTC. The V gene is TRBV5-1, the J gene TRBJ2-7; perhaps TRBD1 as D (5 bases). The CDR3 extends over 14 amino acids. Trimming shortened V by 6 bases and J by 3 bases, and 16 bases separated the two germline ends. Germline loops: CDR1 SGHRS, CDR2 YFSETQ.

The chain recombines TRBV19 with TRBJ2-7, with a weak D call TRBD1 (5 bases). The germline V and J ends were trimmed by 5 bases and 2 bases, with 13 bases remaining between them. The CDR3 length is 14 residues. CDR1 is LNHDA, CDR2 SQIVND, per germline (reference sequence). CDR3 nucleotide sequence: TGTGCCAGTAGTGCGGACACAGGACCCTACGAGCAGTACTTC. As protein: CASSADTGPYEQYF.

The CDR3 sequence is CASSPWASIHEQFF. The CDR3 bases are TGTGCCAGCAGCCCCTGGGCTAGCATCCATGAGCAGTTCTTC. The chain couples TRBV7-9 to TRBJ2-1; D is perhaps TRBD2 (5 bases). The germline V gene encodes CDR1 SEHNR and CDR2 FQNEAQ (reference sequence). V was clipped by 5 bases and J by 8 bases, with 16 bases between them. The CDR3 runs to 14 residues.